The sequence of this TCR beta chain was determined in a study of shared clonotypes between healthy human individuals. Original methodology: ImmunoSEQ output held junction-only sequences without quality scores, so filtering differed. Assay: immunoSEQ multiplex PCR; the TCRdb copy retains only in-frame clones and omits some. V, J and clone size are those of that table, while D and trimming were read from the DNA. The repertoire holds 530,000 or so clones, with about 79% as singletons. About 83 million PBMCs served as the genomic DNA source for unsorted samples. The source is a middle-aged woman in good health. Some clones in this sample may be carry-over from other donors' samples. The material sequenced was PBMCs.

In nucleotides, the CDR3 is TGTGCCAGCAGCTTAGCTAGCGACAATGAGCAGTTCTTC. This gives the protein CASSLASDNEQFF. The chain links TRBV7-9 to TRBJ2-1; weak D call: TRBD2 (5 bases). This CDR3 comprises 13 residues. Germline loops: CDR1 SEHNR, CDR2 FQNEAQ (reference sequence). V was clipped by 0 bases and J by 5 bases, with 5 bases between them. Filled out from reference TRBV7-9 and TRBJ2-1, the complete variable domain reads DTGVSQNPRHKITKRGQNVTFRCDPISEHNRLYWYRQTLGQGPEFLTYFQNEAQLEKSRLLSDRFSAERPKGSFSTLEIQRTEQGDSAMYLCASSLASDNEQFFGPGTRLTVL.